This T cell receptor beta chain was recovered during a study of blood T cell repertoires in COVID-19. As for the study in general: Both acute and convalescent COVID-19 samples were obtained from the United States, Italy and Spain. The cDNA or gDNA used as material had been derived from T cells, B-cell-depleted T cells, or PBMCs.

The CDR3 runs to 14 residues. Trimming shortened V by 5 bases and J by 1 base, and 11 bases separated the two germline ends. Germline V gives CDR1 SGHAT, CDR2 FQNNGV. In the study's own analysis: Reference gene primer amplification gave estimated nucleated cell counts. Measured with immunoSEQ multiplex PCR; TCRdb has only the in-frame clones, and not every one. V, J and clone size are taken as reported in that table, and D and trimming were inferred from the DNA itself. The data contain about 110,000 clones, just over 85% of them seen just once; the ten biggest clones take up less than 2.5%. This receptor was obtained from a human donor in a cohort sampled during active COVID-19. The V gene is TRBV11-2, the J gene TRBJ1-1; weak D call: TRBD1 (6 bases). Material for sequencing was peripheral blood. CDR3 sequence (DNA): TGTGCCAGCAGCCACCCGGGACAGAACACTGAAGCTTTCTTT. Translated: CASSHPGQNTEAFF.